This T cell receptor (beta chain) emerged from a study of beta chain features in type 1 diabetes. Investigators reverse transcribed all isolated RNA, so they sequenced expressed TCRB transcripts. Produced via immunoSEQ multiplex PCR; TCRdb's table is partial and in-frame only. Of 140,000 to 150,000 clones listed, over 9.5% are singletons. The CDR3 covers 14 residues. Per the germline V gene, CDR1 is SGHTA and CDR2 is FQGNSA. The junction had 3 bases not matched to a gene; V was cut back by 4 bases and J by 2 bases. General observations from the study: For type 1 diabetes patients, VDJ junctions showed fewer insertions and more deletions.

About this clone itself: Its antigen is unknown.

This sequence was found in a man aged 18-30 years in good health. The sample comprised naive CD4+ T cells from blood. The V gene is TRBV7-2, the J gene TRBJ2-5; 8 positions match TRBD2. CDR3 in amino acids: CASSSGGGQETQYF. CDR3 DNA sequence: TGTGCCAGCAGCTCCGGGGGGGGGCAAGAGACCCAGTACTTC. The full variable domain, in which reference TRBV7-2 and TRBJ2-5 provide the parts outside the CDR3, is GAGVSQSPSNKVTEKGKDVELRCDPISGHTALYWYRQSLGQGLEFLIYFQGNSAPDKSGLPSDRFSAERTGGSVSTLTIQRTQQEDSAVYLCASSSGGGQETQYFGPGTRLLVL.